One and the same sample provided the 17 T cell receptor beta chains below, sequenced in a study of control samples from healthy donors and cancer patients. Generated by immunoSEQ multiplex PCR, the TCRdb table keeps only in-frame clones and is missing some. Counted here are about 130,000 clones, around 92% occurring once; the ten biggest clones make up over 0.5%. Sequencing was performed on PBMCs. The origin of the receptors is a man older than 75 with head and neck cancer.

The chain combines TRBV14 with TRBJ2-7, with a weak D call TRBD1 (7 bases). Trimming left V 4 bases short and J 6 bases short, with 13 bases between. The CDR3 length is 13 residues. Germline V gives CDR1 SGHDN, CDR2 FVKESK. CDR3 amino acids: CASSLGQGGEQYF. For the CDR3, the DNA is TGTGCCAGCAGCCTGGGCCAGGGGGGCGAGCAGTACTTC.

The rearrangement joins TRBV7-6 to TRBJ1-2; D unclear. Trimming stripped 5 bases from V and 7 bases from J, with 14 bases between. This CDR3 has 13 amino acids. Germline V gene sequence: CDR1 SGHVS, CDR2 FNYEAQ. In DNA, the CDR3 is TGTGCCAGCAGCCGCTCCGACGCGGTTGGCTACACCTTC. It is translated as CASSRSDAVGYTF.

The chain is built from TRBV25-1 and TRBJ2-3; 8 bases agree with TRBD2. The CDR3 consists of 17 residues. Losses at the gene ends were 4 bases for V and 0 bases for J; bases not matched to a gene: 9. Germline loops: CDR1 MGHDK, CDR2 SYGVNS. The CDR3 region is CASSATSGYASTDTQYF. CDR3 DNA sequence: TGTGCCAGCAGTGCTACTAGCGGATATGCTAGCACAGATACGCAGTATTTT.

The chain is built from TRBV9 and TRBJ2-3; TRBD1 might be the D (5 bases). Germline loops: CDR1 SGDLS, CDR2 YYNGEE. V lost 3 bases to trimming and J lost 3 bases, with 14 bases between them. The CDR3 length is 15 residues. In DNA, the CDR3 is TGTGCCAGCAGCGCAAGGGGTTTTAGTACAGATACGCAGTATTTT. It is translated as CASSARGFSTDTQYF.

The rearrangement uses TRBV2 and TRBJ1-4, with D possibly TRBD1 on 6 matching bases. The germline V gene has CDR1 SNHLY and CDR2 FYNNEI. With 8 bases removed from V and 8 bases from J, the gap between germline ends came to 21 bases. This CDR3 is built from 15 residues. The CDR3 reads CASGGRQLTPEKLFF. In DNA form, the CDR3 reads TGTGCCAGCGGGGGCAGGCAACTAACTCCGGAAAAACTGTTTTTT.

This CDR3 reads CASSLGDHGDTQYF. The CDR3 bases are TGCGCCAGCAGCTTGGGGGACCATGGAGATACGCAGTATTTT. The V call is TRBV5-1, the J call TRBJ2-3, with D possibly called TRBD1 or TRBD2 (5 bases each). Germline V CDR1 and CDR2: SGHRS, YFSETQ. The germline V and J ends were trimmed by 0 bases and 5 bases, with 10 bases remaining between them. CDR3 size: 14 residues.

The chain joins TRBV7-8 to TRBJ1-4, with 7 bases fitting TRBD1. V shed 8 bases and J 7 bases; nucleotides not matched to a gene: 4. Germline CDR1 SGHVS, CDR2 FQNEAQ. The CDR3 is made up of 12 amino acids. The DNA of the CDR3 is TGTGCCAGCGGACAGGTTCCTGAAAAACTGTTTTTT. Its translation: CASGQVPEKLFF.

The rearrangement links TRBV7-7 to TRBJ2-2, with 10 bases fitting TRBD1. Trimming removed 5 bases from V and 4 bases from J; junction bases left unmatched: 7. Germline loops: CDR1 SSHAT, CDR2 FNYEAQ (reference sequence). The CDR3 has 16 amino acids. DNA of the CDR3: TGTGCCAGCAGCCCCAGACAGGGGGCGGGCACCGGGGAGCTGTTTTTT. It is translated as CASSPRQGAGTGELFF.

The chain carries TRBV6-1 and TRBJ2-5, with 15 positions matching TRBD2. Germline loops: CDR1 MNHNS, CDR2 SASEGT. The V segment lost 5 bases and the J segment 1 base; nucleotides outside the gene matches: 8. This CDR3 is built from 18 residues. CDR3 region: CASSKGLAGGDFQETQYF. CDR3 nucleotides: TGTGCCAGCAGTAAAGGACTAGCGGGGGGGGATTTCCAAGAGACCCAGTACTTC.

The rearrangement joins TRBV27 to TRBJ1-1; D possibly corresponds to TRBD1 (5 bases). Trimming left V 4 bases short and J 4 bases short, with 13 bases between. Germline V gives CDR1 MNHEY, CDR2 SMNVEV (reference sequence). This CDR3 has 14 residues. The CDR3 region has the DNA TGTGCCAGCAGTTATGGGAGGGGAGGCACTGAAGCTTTCTTT. Amino acid sequence: CASSYGRGGTEAFF.

The rearrangement joins TRBV11-2 to TRBJ2-2; 9 bases are a match to TRBD2. CDR1 is SGHAT and CDR2 is FQNNGV in the germline V gene. Losses at the gene ends were 1 base for V and 1 base for J; bases not matched to a gene: 7. The CDR3 has 18 residues. The CDR3 loop is CASSLGGWREGNTGELFF. CDR3 bases: TGTGCCAGCAGCTTAGGGGGGTGGCGGGAGGGGAACACCGGGGAGCTGTTTTTT.

The chain recombines TRBV7-8 with TRBJ1-2, with TRBD1 identical over 7 bases. V dropped 4 bases and J dropped 4; count of bases not matched to a gene: 9. Germline loops: CDR1 SGHVS, CDR2 FQNEAQ. This CDR3 region has 15 residues. The CDR3 nucleotides are TGTGCCAGCAGCTACGACAGGGTGGGGGCCTATGGCTACACCTTC. It yields the protein CASSYDRVGAYGYTF.

The genes are TRBV7-8 and TRBJ2-1; D assignment may be TRBD1 or TRBD2 (5 bases each). The germline gives CDR1 SGHVS, CDR2 FQNEAQ. The ends were cut back, 4 bases at V and 0 bases at J, with 10 bases in the middle. The CDR3 length is 15 residues. CDR3 protein: CASSSGPSSYNEQFF. The DNA for the CDR3 is TGTGCCAGCAGCTCGGGACCGAGCTCCTACAATGAGCAGTTCTTC.

The chain couples TRBV25-1 to TRBJ2-6, with a tentative D call TRBD2 (5 bases). The CDR3 has 17 residues. The germline gives CDR1 MGHDK, CDR2 SYGVNS. The V and J ends lost 3 bases and 0 bases respectively, with 12 bases between them. For the CDR3, the DNA is TGTGCCAGCAGTGACCCCGGGATACACTCTGGGGCCAACGTCCTGACTTTC. This codes for CASSDPGIHSGANVLTF.

This chain uses TRBV15 with TRBJ1-4; the D is unclear. The V and J ends lost 0 bases and 3 bases respectively, with 2 bases between them. The CDR3 has 13 residues. From germline, CDR1 is LNHNV and CDR2 YYDKDF (reference sequence). CDR3: CATSRDANEKLFF. Written as DNA, the CDR3 is TGTGCCACCAGCAGAGATGCTAATGAAAAACTGTTTTTT. The whole variable domain, filled in from reference TRBV15 and TRBJ1-4, reads DAMVIQNPRYQVTQFGKPVTLSCSQTLNHNVMYWYQQKSSQAPKLLFHYYDKDFNNEADTPDNFQSRRPNTSFCFLDIRSPGLGDTAMYLCATSRDANEKLFFGSGTQLSVL.

The CDR3 coding sequence is TGCGCCAGCAGCTTGGGGGCGACTAGCGGCCAAGAGACCCAGTACTTC. Translation: CASSLGATSGQETQYF. This chain connects TRBV5-1 to TRBJ2-5, with TRBD2 matching 9 bases. CDR3 length equals 16 residues. J gave up 1 base and V 0 bases, and 4 bases lay outside the gene matches. Germline V gene sequence: CDR1 SGHRS, CDR2 YFSETQ.

As concerns this clone: A read error may produce the germline difference seen at one junction end. The genes are TRBV30 and TRBJ1-1, with a weak D call TRBD1 (5 bases). CDR1 and CDR2 from the germline V gene are GTSNPN and SVGIG (reference sequence). CDR3 size: 16 residues. In DNA, the CDR3 is TGTGCCTGGAGTCGAGGGGATACGGGGATGAACACTAAAGCTTTCTTT. Its translation is CAWSRGDTGMNTKAFF.